The 14 T cell receptor beta chains below were found in one sample sequenced in a study of blood T cells in healthy people across ages. The second PCR ran roughly 7 to 12 cycles with a sample-barcoded 5' primer and J-beta primers. TCRdb re-called the 5' RACE reads through MiXCR, storing one row per CDR3 protein. The sample lists about 720,000 distinct CDR3 sequences; 22% were seen once. What was sequenced was blood. Receptors were obtained from a man between 65 and 85 years old in good health.

J is TRBJ2-1 and V is TRBV9; 9 nucleotides match TRBD2. From germline, CDR1 is SGDLS and CDR2 YYNGEE. The CDR3 is 15 residues long. After removal of 0 bases from V and 6 bases from J, the junction contained 4 bases not matched to a gene. DNA of the CDR3: TGTGCCAGCAGCGTAGTGGTAGCGGGGGTCAATGAGCAGTTCTTC. This sequence encodes CASSVVVAGVNEQFF.

This clonotype was counted only a few times. The chain couples TRBV3-1 to TRBJ1-1; possible D gene TRBD1, 6 bases. V was pared by 8 bases and J by 6 bases, with 13 bases between. The CDR3 has 12 amino acids. Germline V gene lookup returns CDR1 LGHDT and CDR2 YNNKEL (reference sequence). The CDR3 loop is CASGRGGAEAFF. The CDR3 nucleotides are TGTGCCAGCGGAAGGGGGGGGGCTGAAGCTTTCTTT.

The gene calls are TRBV20-1 and TRBJ1-5, with D unclear. The CDR3 extends over 13 amino acids. V was cut by 0 bases and J by 9 bases, with 12 bases left in between. CDR1 is DFQATT, CDR2 SNEGSKA, per germline (reference sequence). The CDR3 region is CSARDGGLPPQHF. The CDR3 DNA follows: TGCAGTGCTAGAGACGGTGGCCTTCCGCCCCAGCATTTT.

This clonotype was observed a single time. This sequence joins TRBV9 and TRBJ2-1; D possibly corresponds to TRBD2 (6 bases). The CDR3 runs 16 residues. The germline CDR1 and CDR2 sequences are SGDLS and YYNGEE. V was trimmed by 0 bases and J by 0 bases, leaving 10 bases between them. The CDR3 region has the DNA TGTGCCAGCAGCGTAGGACTAGGGAGCTCCTACAATGAGCAGTTCTTC. It specifies CASSVGLGSSYNEQFF. Using reference TRBV9 and TRBJ2-1 for the parts outside the CDR3, the full variable domain is DSGVTQTPKHLITATGQRVTLRCSPRSGDLSVYWYQQSLDQGLQFLIQYYNGEERAKGNILERFSAQQFPDLHSELNLSSLELGDSALYFCASSVGLGSSYNEQFFGPGTRLTVL.

The genes are TRBV10-1 and TRBJ1-4, with D tentatively TRBD1 (6 bases). The V gene's germline CDR1 is WNHNN and CDR2 SYGVQD (reference sequence). V lost 2 bases, J lost 7 bases, and 14 bases lay in between. This CDR3 has 15 residues. This chain's CDR3 is CASSEGSDSGEKLFF. In DNA form, the CDR3 reads TGCGCCAGCAGTGAGGGGTCGGACAGCGGTGAAAAACTGTTTTTT.

The J gene is TRBJ2-6, the V gene TRBV19; D is possibly TRBD1 or TRBD2 (5 bases each). The CDR3 has 15 amino acids. The V end was cut by 5 bases, the J end by 2 bases, with 10 bases between. Germline V lookup: CDR1 LNHDA, CDR2 SQIVND (reference sequence). CDR3 sequence reads: CASSLGDAGANVLTF. The DNA of the CDR3 is TGTGCCAGTAGTTTAGGGGACGCTGGGGCCAACGTCCTGACTTTC. The variable domain in full, completed from reference TRBV19 and TRBJ2-6, reads DGGITQSPKYLFRKEGQNVTLSCEQNLNHDAMYWYRQDPGQGLRLIYYSQIVNDFQKGDIAEGYSVSREKKESFPLTVTSAQKNPTAFYLCASSLGDAGANVLTFGAGSRLTVL.

This chain's CDR3 is CASSLVGRSGANVLTF. The CDR3 DNA is TGTGCCAGCAGCTTGGTCGGTAGATCTGGGGCCAACGTCCTGACTTTC. The chain employs TRBV5-6 and TRBJ2-6; no clear D. There are 16 residues in the CDR3. Trimming shortened V by 0 bases and J by 1 base, and 8 bases separated the two germline ends. Germline assignment: CDR1 SGHDT and CDR2 YYEEEE.

The chain is built from TRBV5-6 and TRBJ2-5; the match to TRBD2 covers 8 bases. With 4 bases clipped from V and 5 bases from J, the junction kept 13 bases outside the gene matches. Germline V lookup: CDR1 SGHDT, CDR2 YYEEEE. The CDR3 is 16 residues long. The CDR3 reads CASSGTGTSARETQYF. CDR3 in DNA: TGTGCCAGCAGCGGGACCGGGACTAGTGCCCGGGAGACCCAGTACTTC.

At least ten counts were recorded for this clonotype. The DNA of the CDR3 is TGTGCCAGCAGTGACCCGGGGGTCGGGAAAAACATTCAGTACTTC. Amino acids: CASSDPGVGKNIQYF. V and J are TRBV6-6 and TRBJ2-4; D might be TRBD2 (6 bases). The germline V gene has CDR1 MNHNY and CDR2 SVGAGI (reference sequence). CDR3 length: 15 amino acids. V dropped 5 bases and J dropped 4 bases, with 15 bases sitting between them.

The J gene is TRBJ2-5, the V gene TRBV29-1; D possibly corresponds to TRBD2 (5 bases). Germline V CDR1 and CDR2: SQVTM, ANQGSEA. The CDR3 runs 11 residues. The V and J ends lost 6 bases and 7 bases respectively, with 12 bases between them. This CDR3 reads CSVGADGTQYF. The CDR3 bases are TGCAGCGTCGGAGCGGACGGGACCCAGTACTTC.

V usage is TRBV4-3 and J usage is TRBJ2-3; TRBD1 or TRBD2 may be the D gene (5 bases each). The CDR3 spans 17 residues. The V end lost 0 bases, the J end lost 4 bases, and 17 bases lay between the germline ends. The germline gives CDR1 LGHNA, CDR2 YSLEER. DNA for the CDR3: TGCGCCAGCAGCCAAGATCTCCGAGGGGCTGCAGCAGATACGCAGTATTTT. Translation gives CASSQDLRGAAADTQYF.

The CDR3, as DNA: TGTGCCAGCAGGAGCGGACAGGGGAACACTGAAGCTTTCTTT. It codes for CASRSGQGNTEAFF. This rearrangement joins TRBV2 to TRBJ1-1; 8 positions agree with TRBD1. CDR1 SNHLY and CDR2 FYNNEI come from the germline V gene. The CDR3 spans 14 residues. Germline trimming cut 6 bases from V and 1 base from J; bases unmatched to any gene: 4.

The V gene is TRBV20-1, the J gene TRBJ2-1; TRBD2 aligns across 15 bases. The J segment lost 6 bases and the V segment lost 6 bases, leaving 3 bases of the junction unmatched. Per the germline V gene, CDR1 is DFQATT and CDR2 is SNEGSKA (reference sequence). This CDR3 has 14 amino acids. CDR3 bases: TGCAGTGCAGGACTAGCGGGAGGGCTCAATGAGCAGTTCTTC. Amino acid sequence: CSAGLAGGLNEQFF.

V and J are TRBV4-2 and TRBJ1-2; TRBD1 matches at 9 bases. The germline V gene has CDR1 LGHNA and CDR2 YNFKEQ. The CDR3 covers 15 residues. V lost 5 bases, J lost 8 bases, and 12 bases stayed unmatched. CDR3 in amino acids: CASSKWTGALEGYTF. The CDR3 region has the DNA TGTGCCAGCAGCAAATGGACAGGGGCCTTAGAGGGCTACACCTTC.